This entry lists 2 T cell receptor beta chains sequenced from one sample in a study of OX40 agonist ivuxolimab in advanced cancers. Libraries were prepared by immunoSEQ multiplex PCR; TCRdb keeps only in-frame clonotypes and omits some of them. The data contain about 76,000 clones, over 75% of them seen just once; the ten biggest clones take up under 8.5%. The specimen comprised CD4+ or CD8+ T cells sorted from blood, sampled in a trial of the OX40 agonist ivuxolimab. The origin of the receptors is an adult with an advanced solid tumor such as melanoma, head and neck, liver or kidney cancer.

The J gene is TRBJ2-3, the V gene TRBV30; D not resolved. Germline values: CDR1 GTSNPN, CDR2 SVGIG (reference sequence). This CDR3 is 12 amino acids long. Trimming left V 3 bases short and J 6 bases short, with 10 bases between. CDR3 nucleotide sequence: TGTGCCTGGAGCTTCCACGGGGATACGCAGTATTTT. This encodes CAWSFHGDTQYF.

The chain links TRBV9 to TRBJ2-1, with D perhaps TRBD2 (5 bases). Looked up from germline, CDR1 is SGDLS and CDR2 is YYNGEE. Trimming left V 0 bases short and J 8 bases short, with 12 bases between. This CDR3 contains 14 residues. The CDR3 region has the DNA TGTGCCAGCAGCGTAGGGACTTTTATGGATGAGCAGTTCTTC. This codes for CASSVGTFMDEQFF. Complete variable domain (other parts from reference TRBV9 and TRBJ2-1): DSGVTQTPKHLITATGQRVTLRCSPRSGDLSVYWYQQSLDQGLQFLIQYYNGEERAKGNILERFSAQQFPDLHSELNLSSLELGDSALYFCASSVGTFMDEQFFGPGTRLTVL.